This T cell receptor beta chain was identified in a study of T cells in women clearing cervical HPV infection. Study conclusions and caveats: Repertoire richness, not evenness, was significantly elevated in CIN3+ cases versus controls.

Concerning this clone: Its antigen remains unidentified. The read stops 3 residues short of the end of the CDR3; the missing end is completed from the germline J gene. Other DNA sequences in this sample translate to the same CDR3.

Method: immunoSEQ multiplex PCR; TCRdb's copy keeps in-frame clones and lacks some. The sample yields 20,000 or so clones, of which the top ten take up about 12%. The germline gives CDR1 SGHTA, CDR2 FQGNSA. Unmatched junction bases numbered 6, after V lost 6 bases and J lost 7 bases. The CDR3 has 15 residues. The clonotype comes from a woman between 18 and 70 years old with a cervical HPV16 infection that either progressed to CIN3+ or cleared (not recorded which). The chain links TRBV7-2 to TRBJ2-1, with 13 bases fitting TRBD2. Sequenced: blood buffy coat. The CDR3 is CASSSWTSGSNEQFF. The covered CDR3 bases are TGTGCCAGCAGTTCCTGGACTAGCGGGAGTAATGAG.